This passage covers 11 T cell receptor beta chains from one sample sequenced in a study of identical twins. MiXCR was run by TCRdb on the 5' RACE reads, yielding one entry per CDR3 protein. The sample carries roughly 1.6 million distinct CDR3 sequences, under 35% recorded once. The sample comprised cord blood. These receptors came from a newborn girl in good health.

The J gene is TRBJ2-1, the V gene TRBV24-1, with D possibly TRBD2 on 6 matching bases. The CDR3 has 17 residues. The germline V gene has CDR1 KGHDR and CDR2 SFDVKD. V was shortened by 2 bases and J by 9 bases, with 22 bases between the two germline ends. The CDR3 here is CATSDWGGDPRMGEQFF. The CDR3 coding sequence is TGTGCCACCAGTGATTGGGGCGGGGACCCGAGAATGGGTGAGCAGTTCTTC.

The chain has TRBV19 and TRBJ2-7; 9 positions agree with TRBD2. This CDR3 has 15 residues. The germline V gene encodes CDR1 LNHDA and CDR2 SQIVND (reference sequence). Trimming at V came to 8 bases and at J to 3 bases, leaving 11 bases not matched to a gene. DNA for the CDR3: TGTGCCAGTTCGACTAGCGGTAGGGCCGTCTACGAGCAGTACTTC. It translates to CASSTSGRAVYEQYF.

The rearrangement links TRBV20-1 to TRBJ2-1, with a possible D match to TRBD1 (6 bases). The length of the CDR3 is 16 residues. CDR1 and CDR2 (germline): DFQATT, SNEGSKA (reference sequence). V lost 0 bases to trimming and J lost 13 bases, with 25 bases between them. The CDR3 protein is CSARDGVRGKRATQFF. CDR3 DNA: TGCAGTGCTAGAGATGGGGTCAGGGGTAAGAGAGCGACCCAGTTCTTC.

The CDR3 bases are TGTGCCAGCAGCTTACTCTCGAAGGGGGACTACGAGCAGTACTTC. The encoded protein is CASSLLSKGDYEQYF. The chain has TRBV13 and TRBJ2-7; D is perhaps TRBD1 (6 bases). The V and J ends lost 2 bases and 3 bases respectively, with 14 bases between them. Germline CDR1 is PRHDT and CDR2 is FYEKMQ (reference sequence). This CDR3 comprises 15 residues.

The J gene is TRBJ2-6, the V gene TRBV5-1; the D gene is possibly TRBD1 (7 bases). This CDR3 has 17 amino acids. Trimming removed 4 bases at V and 2 bases at J, with 16 bases between. The germline V gene has CDR1 SGHRS and CDR2 YFSETQ. The DNA for the CDR3 is TGCGCCAGCAGCATATATACAGGGGAGGCTGGGGCCAACGTCCTGACTTTC. Its translation is CASSIYTGEAGANVLTF.

This clonotype has only a few counts. This chain joins TRBV20-1 and TRBJ2-1, with a weak D call TRBD2 (6 bases). The germline V gene encodes CDR1 DFQATT and CDR2 SNEGSKA (reference sequence). V was shortened by 0 bases and J by 6 bases, with 12 bases between the two germline ends. CDR3 size: 14 residues. The CDR3 sequence is CSAREWTNSNEQFF. The CDR3 DNA sequence: TGCAGTGCTAGAGAGTGGACTAACTCCAATGAGCAGTTCTTC.

This clonotype was seen a few times. V gene TRBV28 combines with J gene TRBJ1-5; D perhaps matches TRBD1 (6 bases). V lost 3 bases to trimming and J lost 4 bases, with 19 bases between them. CDR3 size: 17 residues. Germline V gene data show CDR1 as MDHEN and CDR2 as SYDVKM. For the CDR3, the DNA is TGTGCCAGCAGTTTTGTTTTAGAGGGAGGGGGGAATCAGCCCCAGCATTTT. Its translation: CASSFVLEGGGNQPQHF.

V gene TRBV27 combines with J gene TRBJ2-3, with 9 bases matching TRBD2. The CDR3 runs 15 residues. V shed 3 bases, J shed 4 bases, and the junction held 5 bases outside the gene matches. Per the germline V gene, CDR1 is MNHEY and CDR2 is SMNVEV (reference sequence). CDR3 region: CASSFGIAGADTQYF. The CDR3 bases are TGTGCCAGCAGTTTTGGGATAGCGGGAGCAGATACGCAGTATTTT.

The table lists this clonotype with many counts. This sequence joins TRBV7-9 and TRBJ2-5, with D tentatively TRBD2 (6 bases). The length of the CDR3 is 15 residues. From germline, CDR1 is SEHNR and CDR2 FQNEAQ (reference sequence). The V end lost 5 bases, the J end lost 2 bases, and 15 bases lay between the germline ends. The chain's CDR3 is CASSIPGTFQETQYF. CDR3 coding DNA: TGTGCCAGCAGCATCCCCGGGACTTTTCAAGAGACCCAGTACTTC.

This clonotype has a handful of counts. This chain links TRBV6-1 with TRBJ2-3, with D maybe TRBD2 (5 bases). V was trimmed by 2 bases and J by 4 bases, leaving 10 bases between them. Per germline, CDR1 MNHNS and CDR2 SASEGT. The CDR3 spans 14 residues. The CDR3 DNA follows: TGTGCCAGCAGTGAACTGGCTAGCCCAGATACGCAGTATTTT. Amino acid sequence: CASSELASPDTQYF.

The chain has TRBV20-1 and TRBJ2-1, with 9 nucleotides matching TRBD2. V shed 3 bases, J shed 1 base, and the junction held 10 bases outside the gene matches. Germline V lookup: CDR1 DFQATT, CDR2 SNEGSKA (reference sequence). The CDR3 sequence is 17 residues long. In DNA, the CDR3 is TGCAGTGCTAGGAGGCTAGCGGGGCCCGATTCCTACAATGAGCAGTTCTTC. It yields the protein CSARRLAGPDSYNEQFF.